This is a list of T cell receptor beta chains from one sample in a study of cytomegalovirus exposure and HLA in healthy donors. Produced via immunoSEQ multiplex PCR; TCRdb's table is partial and in-frame only. The sample has 100,000 to 150,000 clones; about 80% are singletons. What was sequenced was PBMCs. All receptors come from a man aged 25 to 40 in good health and CMV-seropositive. Both conserved end residues are part of each CDR3. D genes are given only for firm matches. Not every row has a clone size; where given, it reads once, few, many or a size class.

cdr3_length	d_call	v_call	j_call	clone_size	cdr3_nt	cdr3_aa
14	TRBD1	TRBV4-3	TRBJ2-7	-	TGCGCCAGCAGCCGGGACAGGGAGTCCTACGAGCAGTACTTC	CASSRDRESYEQYF
14	-	TRBV6-5	TRBJ1-5	-	TGTGCCAGCCGAAAGGGGAAAATCAATCAGCCCCAGCATTTT	CASRKGKINQPQHF
14	TRBD1	TRBV28	TRBJ2-3	-	TGTGCCAGCAGTTTCCCGAACAGGGGAAATACGCAGTATTTT	CASSFPNRGNTQYF
17	TRBD1	TRBV7-8	TRBJ1-5	-	TGTGCCAGCAGCTTAGCGGGGGACAGGGGGCCCTATCAGCCCCAGCATTTT	CASSLAGDRGPYQPQHF
15	TRBD2	TRBV9	TRBJ2-3	-	TGTGCCAGCAGCCTGGGACTAGCGGTTCAAGATACGCAGTATTTT	CASSLGLAVQDTQYF
17	TRBD2	TRBV7-8	TRBJ2-3	few	TGTGCCAGCAGAGTGTTTTCCGGGAGGGCCCCGAGGGATACGCAGTATTTT	CASRVFSGRAPRDTQYF
16	TRBD1	TRBV27	TRBJ1-5	-	TGTGCCAGCAGTTTATATGGGACAGGGACCAATCAGCCCCAGCATTTT	CASSLYGTGTNQPQHF
15	-	TRBV28	TRBJ1-1	-	TGTGCCAGCAGCCCCGGGGGGCTAGGGGTGACTGAAGCTTTCTTT	CASSPGGLGVTEAFF
15	-	TRBV11-2	TRBJ1-5	-	TGTGCCAGCATCCCCTGGGCAGGGGTAGATCAGCCCCAGCATTTT	CASIPWAGVDQPQHF
15	TRBD1	TRBV28	TRBJ2-7	-	TGTGCCAGCAGTCCTCCGGGACAGGGCTCCTACGAGCAGTACTTC	CASSPPGQGSYEQYF
17	-	TRBV21-1	TRBJ1-5	-	TGTGCCAGCAGCAAAACGACGAAATACAGGGGGGATCAGCCCCAGCATTTT	CASSKTTKYRGDQPQHF
13	TRBD1	TRBV27	TRBJ1-2	-	TGTGCCAGCGGTAGACAGGGTAACTATGGCTACACCTTC	CASGRQGNYGYTF
12	-	TRBV27	TRBJ2-7	-	TGTGCCAGCAGTATCAACTCCTACGAGCAGTACTTC	CASSINSYEQYF
16	TRBD2	TRBV9	TRBJ2-2	-	TGTGCCAGCAGCGTGGCAGCGGGAGGCAACACCGGGGAGCTGTTTTTT	CASSVAAGGNTGELFF
16	-	TRBV11-2	TRBJ1-1	-	TGTGCCAGCAGCTTAGACGTCGGGCAGGGGAAGGGTGAAGCTTTCTTT	CASSLDVGQGKGEAFF
14	TRBD2	TRBV11-3	TRBJ2-1	-	TGTGCCAGCAGCTTAGATAGCGGGTACAATGAGCAGTTCTTC	CASSLDSGYNEQFF
19	TRBD2	TRBV4-1	TRBJ2-1	-	TGCGCCAGCAGCCAAGTCCTGGCGACTAGCGGGAGGATTTTGGATGAGCAGTTCTTC	CASSQVLATSGRILDEQFF
11	-	TRBV27	TRBJ2-7	-	TGTGCCAGCGGGCAGACCTACGAGCAGTACTTC	CASGQTYEQYF
16	TRBD1	TRBV5-4	TRBJ2-7	-	TGTGCCAGCAGCTCCGGGACAGGGCGATCAGCCTACGAGCAGTACTTC	CASSSGTGRSAYEQYF
16	-	TRBV30	TRBJ2-2	once	TGTGCCTGGAGTGTACAATACGCCGCGAACACCGGGGAGCTGTTTTTT	CAWSVQYAANTGELFF
16	TRBD2	TRBV7-3	TRBJ2-1	-	TGTGCCAGCAGCCCGACCGGGACTAGCGGCTACAATGAGCAGTTCTTC	CASSPTGTSGYNEQFF
16	TRBD2	TRBV15	TRBJ2-3	-	TGTGCCACCAGCAGGAGGACTAGCGGGAGGACAGATACGCAGTATTTT	CATSRRTSGRTDTQYF
16	TRBD1	TRBV25-1	TRBJ2-4	few	TGTGCCAGCTCCGAGGGACCCACAGGGGGTGATGACATTCAGTACTTC	CASSEGPTGGDDIQYF
16	-	TRBV4-2	TRBJ2-7	-	TGTGCCAGCAGCCGCGTACTTGGGCCCCGTAGCTACGAGCAGTACTTC	CASSRVLGPRSYEQYF
13	TRBD1	TRBV7-7	TRBJ2-7	few	TGTGCCAGCAGTCCCCGGGACAGGGGCGAGCAGTACTTC	CASSPRDRGEQYF
15	TRBD1	TRBV5-1	TRBJ2-7	-	TGCGCCAGCAGCTTGGTAGGGGGCGGCTCCTACGAGCAGTACTTC	CASSLVGGGSYEQYF
16	-	TRBV2	TRBJ1-2	-	TGTGCCAGCAGTGCTCCCAGGGACATCGCTGACTATGGCTACACCTTC	CASSAPRDIADYGYTF
17	TRBD1	TRBV27	TRBJ2-2	-	TGTGCCAGCAGCCCCAAGAGGACAGGGGGCTTGACCGGGGAGCTGTTTTTT	CASSPKRTGGLTGELFF
15	TRBD1	TRBV11-1	TRBJ2-7	-	TGTGCCAGCAGCGCCGGGACAGGGAGAGTGGACGAGCAGTACTTC	CASSAGTGRVDEQYF
14	TRBD1	TRBV5-1	TRBJ2-1	-	TGCGCCAGCAGCCGGGCCACAGGGGGCAATGAGCAGTTCTTC	CASSRATGGNEQFF
16	-	TRBV27	TRBJ1-2	-	TGTGCCAGCAGTCTCTCCCCCGGGAGACCTAACTATGGCTACACCTTC	CASSLSPGRPNYGYTF
11	-	TRBV29-1	TRBJ2-7	once	TGCAGCGTTGAAGATCCCGACGAGCAGTACTTC	CSVEDPDEQYF
13	-	TRBV30	TRBJ2-7	-	TGTGCCTGGAGTTACCAGGGTGTCAACGAGCAGTACTTC	CAWSYQGVNEQYF
14	TRBD2	TRBV19	TRBJ2-1	-	TGTGCCAGTAGTTCTAGCGGGAACTACAATGAGCAGTTCTTC	CASSSSGNYNEQFF
12	TRBD2	TRBV7-9	TRBJ2-1	few	TGTGCCAGCAGCACCGGACTAGCGGCCCCGTTCTTC	CASSTGLAAPFF
17	-	TRBV5-8	TRBJ1-5	-	TGTGCCAGCAGCCAACTCATGGGCGAATCATCCTTTCAGCCCCAGCATTTT	CASSQLMGESSFQPQHF
15	TRBD1	TRBV18	TRBJ1-1	few	TGTGCCAGCTCATCTAACAGGGGGCAAATCGCTGAAGCTTTCTTT	CASSSNRGQIAEAFF
14	-	TRBV11-3	TRBJ2-7	-	TGTGCCAGCAGCTTCGGGACTCGACCTTACGAGCAGTACTTC	CASSFGTRPYEQYF
18	-	TRBV7-9	TRBJ2-1	-	TGTGCCAGCAGCTTGGGGACACAGGGAGTAGAGGCCTACAATGAGCAGTTCTTC	CASSLGTQGVEAYNEQFF
15	-	TRBV27	TRBJ1-6	-	TGTGCCAGCAGCCTACGCGGCAGGGGAAATTCACCCCTCCACTTT	CASSLRGRGNSPLHF
15	-	TRBV6-5	TRBJ2-1	-	TGTGCCAGCAGCCTCGCGGCAGGGTTCTACAATGAGCAGTTCTTC	CASSLAAGFYNEQFF
13	-	TRBV7-9	TRBJ1-1	once	TGTGCCAGCAGCTTATCGGGGAACACTGAAGCTTTCTTT	CASSLSGNTEAFF
18	TRBD1	TRBV28	TRBJ1-4	-	TGTGCCAGCAGTTTATGGCCCCCCCGGACAGGGGGCAATGAAAAACTGTTTTTT	CASSLWPPRTGGNEKLFF
14	TRBD2	TRBV27	TRBJ2-7	-	TGTGCCAGCAGCCAGAAGCGGGACTCCTACGAGCAGTACTTC	CASSQKRDSYEQYF
18	TRBD2	TRBV7-9	TRBJ2-1	-	TGTTCCAGCAGAGGGGGGCTAGCGGGAGGCCCTACAATCGGAGAGCAGTTCTTC	CSSRGGLAGGPTIGEQFF